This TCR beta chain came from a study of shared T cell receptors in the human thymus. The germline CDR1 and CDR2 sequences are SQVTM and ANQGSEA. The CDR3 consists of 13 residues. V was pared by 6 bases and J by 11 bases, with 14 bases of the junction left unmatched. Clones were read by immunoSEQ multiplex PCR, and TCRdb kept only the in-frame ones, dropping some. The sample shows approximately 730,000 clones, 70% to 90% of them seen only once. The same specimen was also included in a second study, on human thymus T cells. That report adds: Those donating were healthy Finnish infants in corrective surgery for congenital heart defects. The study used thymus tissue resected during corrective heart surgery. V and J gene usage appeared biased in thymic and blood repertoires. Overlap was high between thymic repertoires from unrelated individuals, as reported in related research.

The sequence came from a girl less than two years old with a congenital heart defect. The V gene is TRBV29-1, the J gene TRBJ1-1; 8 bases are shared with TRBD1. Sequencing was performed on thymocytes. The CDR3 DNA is TGCAGCGTCCTATCCGGGACAGGCCCCAGGGCTTTCTTT. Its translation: CSVLSGTGPRAFF. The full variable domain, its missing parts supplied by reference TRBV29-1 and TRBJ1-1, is SAVISQKPSRDICQRGTSLTIQCQVDSQVTMMFWYRQQPGQSLTLIATANQGSEATYESGFVIDKFPISRPNLTFSTLTVSNMSPEDSSIYLCSVLSGTGPRAFFGQGTRLTVV.